The sequence of this T cell receptor (beta chain) was determined in a study of low-dose radiotherapy and immunotherapy resistance in tumors. Overall study: The treatment that patients received was intravenous nivolumab 240 mg every two weeks plus ipilimumab 1 mg/kg every six weeks. Administration of intravenous cyclophosphamide at 200 mg/m2 took place every two weeks, one day before radiation and immunotherapy. Aspirin was administered orally at 300 mg daily for four cycles, commencing on cycle 1 day 1.

The time point: after trial treatment. Specified treatment: LDRT plus nivolumab, ipilimumab, low-dose cyclophosphamide and aspirin (RACIN trial). Donors, who were enrolled in a single-arm phase I dose-escalation trial, received nivolumab, ipilimumab, aspirin, low-dose cyclophosphamide and low-dose radiotherapy. In this sample, this clonotype turned up many times. The CDR3 loop spans 17 amino acids. Trimming removed 2 bases from V and 7 bases from J; junction bases left unmatched: 7. CDR1 SGHRS and CDR2 YFSETQ come from the germline V gene. cDNA synthesis used a TRAV/TRBV-specific primer set for both chains. For amplifying TCRs, the PCR ran for about 22 cycles with Phusion, which was used together with a constant-region primer and the adapter on the V primers. TCRdb re-analysed the reads in MiXCR, keeping a single row per CDR3 protein. The sample lists approximately 45,000 distinct CDR3 sequences; approximately 26% were seen once.

V is TRBV5-1 and J is TRBJ2-2; 14 bases map to TRBD2. The sequences come from PBMCs, collected after low-dose radiotherapy plus immunotherapy. The source of this sequence is a male donor with prostate cancer. The CDR3 DNA follows: TGCGCCAGCAGCTTCCAGACTAGCGGGAGGGCCGGCGGGGAGCTGTTTTTT. This gives the protein CASSFQTSGRAGGELFF.